A single sample is the source of the 20 T cell receptor beta chains below, sequenced in a study of blood T cell repertoires in COVID-19. The method was immunoSEQ multiplex PCR; TCRdb's version includes in-frame clones alone and lacks a portion of them. The data show approximately 300,000 clones, with more than 80% seen just once and nearly 6.5% held by the top ten. The sequenced sample consisted of peripheral blood. These receptor sequences come from a man aged 18 to 35 who had recovered from COVID-19.

The chain employs TRBV29-1 and TRBJ1-2, with TRBD1 matching 7 bases. Trimming removed 7 bases from V and 7 bases from J; junction bases left unmatched: 9. CDR3 length equals 12 residues. CDR1 and CDR2 from the germline V gene are SQVTM and ANQGSEA. The CDR3 protein is CSARDSGGGYTF. The DNA of the CDR3 is TGCAGCGCCCGGGACTCAGGGGGTGGCTACACCTTC. The full variable domain, its missing parts supplied by reference TRBV29-1 and TRBJ1-2, is SAVISQKPSRDICQRGTSLTIQCQVDSQVTMMFWYRQQPGQSLTLIATANQGSEATYESGFVIDKFPISRPNLTFSTLTVSNMSPEDSSIYLCSARDSGGGYTFGSGTRLTVV.

J is TRBJ1-2 and V is TRBV25-1, with D possibly TRBD1 on 5 matching bases. Germline V gene lookup returns CDR1 MGHDK and CDR2 SYGVNS. The CDR3 is 16 residues long. Trimming cost V 1 base and J 4 bases, with 16 bases left between them. DNA for the CDR3: TGTGCCAGCAGTGAATCCTATGGGGGGGGAATCTATGGCTACACCTTC. It specifies CASSESYGGGIYGYTF.

The V gene is TRBV11-2, the J gene TRBJ1-1; 9 positions match TRBD1. With 3 bases clipped from V and 4 bases from J, the junction kept 6 bases outside the gene matches. The CDR3 length is 15 residues. Germline V gene data show CDR1 as SGHAT and CDR2 as FQNNGV. CDR3 amino acids: CASSFGTGMSTEAFF. In nucleotides, the CDR3 is TGTGCCAGCAGCTTCGGGACAGGGATGAGCACTGAAGCTTTCTTT.

The rearrangement joins TRBV5-4 to TRBJ2-5, with D tentatively TRBD1 (6 bases). This CDR3 is 14 amino acids long. V was clipped by 4 bases and J by 2 bases, with 12 bases between them. Germline CDR1 and CDR2: SGHNT and YYREEE (reference sequence). CDR3 in amino acids: CASSPTGPQETQYF. The CDR3 coding sequence is TGTGCCAGCAGCCCCACAGGGCCTCAAGAGACCCAGTACTTC.

The genes are TRBV6-2 or TRBV6-3 and TRBJ1-3; no clear D. Trimming stripped 4 bases from V and 0 bases from J, with 13 bases between. The CDR3 consists of 16 residues. The V gene's germline CDR1 is MNHEY and CDR2 SVGEGT. The CDR3 spells CASSFMGKSSGNTIYF. The CDR3 bases are TGTGCCAGCAGTTTCATGGGCAAGAGCTCTGGAAACACCATATATTTT.

CDR3 sequence: CASSYLVLGANYGYTF. Here the CDR3 DNA reads TGTGCCAGCAGTTACCTCGTCTTAGGGGCTAACTATGGCTACACCTTC. The rearrangement joins TRBV6-5 to TRBJ1-2; possibly TRBD1 for D (5 bases). The CDR3 is made up of 16 amino acids. Germline V lookup: CDR1 MNHEY, CDR2 SVGAGI. The V end lost 2 bases, the J end lost 0 bases, and 13 bases lay between the germline ends.

This chain connects TRBV28 to TRBJ2-7; the match to TRBD1 covers 8 bases. Trimming took 4 bases from V and 2 from J; bases not matched to a gene: 1. This CDR3 comprises 13 residues. Germline CDR1 is MDHEN and CDR2 is SYDVKM. The CDR3 nucleotides are TGTGCCAGCAGTTCCAGGGGGCCCTACGAGCAGTACTTC. Translating gives CASSSRGPYEQYF.

CDR3 coding DNA: TGTGCCAGCAGCGTAGATCGGGGGAGGAATGGCTACACCTTC. This gives the protein CASSVDRGRNGYTF. The chain carries TRBV9 and TRBJ1-2; D is perhaps TRBD1 (5 bases). V lost 0 bases and J lost 6, with 12 bases in between. There are 14 residues in the CDR3. The germline V gene has CDR1 SGDLS and CDR2 YYNGEE. Variable domain in full (rest from reference TRBV9 and TRBJ1-2): DSGVTQTPKHLITATGQRVTLRCSPRSGDLSVYWYQQSLDQGLQFLIQYYNGEERAKGNILERFSAQQFPDLHSELNLSSLELGDSALYFCASSVDRGRNGYTFGSGTRLTVV.

The chain uses TRBV2 and TRBJ1-1; TRBD1 matches at 8 bases. Germline-derived CDR1 and CDR2 are SNHLY and FYNNEI. The length of the CDR3 is 14 residues. Trimming cost V 5 bases and J 4 bases; bases outside gene matches: 6. The CDR3 bases are TGTGCCAGCAGTCCTGAACAGGGGGGCACTGAAGCTTTCTTT. Its translation: CASSPEQGGTEAFF.

The gene calls are TRBV6-4 and TRBJ2-3; 10 bases match TRBD2. V lost 5 bases, J lost 2 bases, and 7 bases stayed unmatched. There are 16 residues in the CDR3. The germline gives CDR1 MRHNA, CDR2 SNTAGT. The CDR3 nucleotides read TGTGCCAGCAGTTCCCCTAGCGGGAGAGACACAGATACGCAGTATTTT. Protein sequence: CASSSPSGRDTDTQYF.

The chain employs TRBV4-2 and TRBJ1-1; maybe TRBD1 (6 bases). Trimming cost V 1 base and J 0 bases, with 15 bases left between them. Germline CDR1 is LGHNA and CDR2 is YNFKEQ. The CDR3 has 17 amino acids. CDR3: CASSQVGAGLVNTEAFF. Written as DNA, the CDR3 is TGTGCCAGCAGCCAAGTGGGGGCAGGGCTGGTGAACACTGAAGCTTTCTTT.

The chain recombines TRBV29-1 with TRBJ1-1; no reliable D call. Trimming pared 7 bases from V and 4 bases from J, leaving 13 bases between. The CDR3 loop spans 12 amino acids. Germline CDR1 SQVTM, CDR2 ANQGSEA. The CDR3 here is CSAGPPGTEAFF. CDR3 DNA sequence: TGCAGCGCGGGTCCCCCGGGCACTGAAGCTTTCTTT.

V and J are TRBV2 and TRBJ2-2; D is perhaps TRBD2 (5 bases). This CDR3 spans 13 amino acids. Germline assignment: CDR1 SNHLY and CDR2 FYNNEI. Deletions cut 7 bases from V and 6 bases from J, with 12 bases between. CDR3 sequence: CASNEGVAGELFF. CDR3 nucleotides: TGTGCCAGCAACGAGGGAGTGGCCGGGGAGCTGTTTTTT.

The chain is built from TRBV6-2 or TRBV6-3 and TRBJ1-1; TRBD1 matches 7 bases. The CDR3 is 14 amino acids. V shed 6 bases, J shed 6 bases, and the junction held 10 bases outside the gene matches. CDR1 and CDR2 (germline): MNHEY, SVGEGT. CDR3 amino acids: CASSPGGGLPEAFF. The CDR3 bases are TGTGCCAGCAGCCCAGGGGGGGGCCTGCCTGAAGCTTTCTTT.

This chain's CDR3 is CASSPRDTYEQYF. The DNA for the CDR3 is TGCGCCAGCAGCCCAAGGGACACCTACGAGCAGTACTTC. The chain combines TRBV4-1 with TRBJ2-7; TRBD1 might be the D (6 bases). CDR1 is MGHRA and CDR2 is YSYEKL in the germline V gene. CDR3 length: 13 amino acids. V lost 4 bases and J 2 bases, leaving 9 bases between the germline ends.

The CDR3 loop reads CASSDSRHTGTDTQYF. The CDR3 bases are TGTGCCAGCAGTGACTCGAGACATACCGGCACAGATACGCAGTATTTT. This chain connects TRBV6-4 to TRBJ2-3; D not certain. V gave up 0 bases and J gave up 1 base, with 11 bases separating them. Germline CDR1 and CDR2: MRHNA and SNTAGT. The CDR3 runs 16 residues.

This clone has just one count. The gene calls are TRBV6-5 and TRBJ2-6; TRBD1 might be the D (6 bases). This CDR3 has 15 residues. V was cut by 2 bases and J by 2 bases, with 7 bases left in between. CDR1 and CDR2 from the germline V gene are MNHEY and SVGAGI. The CDR3 bases are TGTGCCAGCAGTTACGGGGGCGCTGGGGCCAACGTCCTGACTTTC. Translation: CASSYGGAGANVLTF.

The CDR3 loop reads CASSLSSSGYTF. DNA of the CDR3: TGTGCCAGCAGTTTGAGTTCTAGTGGCTACACCTTC. The gene calls are TRBV12-3 or TRBV12-4 and TRBJ1-2; D call uncertain. Deletions cut 3 bases from V and 7 bases from J, with 9 bases between. There are 12 residues in the CDR3.

The CDR3 here is CASSTRAGTGRTEAFF. The DNA for the CDR3 is TGTGCCAGTAGTACCCGTGCCGGGACAGGGAGAACTGAAGCTTTCTTT. The chain carries TRBV19 and TRBJ1-1; 9 nucleotides line up with TRBD1. Looked up from germline, CDR1 is LNHDA and CDR2 is SQIVND (reference sequence). The CDR3 totals 16 residues. V shed 4 bases, J shed 5 bases, and the junction held 11 bases outside the gene matches.

The rearrangement uses TRBV13 and TRBJ2-2; 7 bases fit TRBD2. CDR1 is PRHDT, CDR2 FYEKMQ, per germline (reference sequence). V was clipped by 9 bases and J by 1 base; unmatched bases: 5. This CDR3 contains 14 residues. CDR3 in DNA: TGTGCCAGTCTCCGGGGGGAGAACACCGGGGAGCTGTTTTTT. Translating it yields CASLRGENTGELFF.